This is a list of T cell receptor beta chains from one sample in a study of T cells after yellow fever vaccination. TCRdb recomputed calls from the 5' RACE reads with MiXCR, one row per CDR3 protein. The sample records under 150,000 distinct CDR3 sequences, around 7.7% being singletons. The specimen was CD4+ T cells sorted from PBMCs, collected 5 days after the yellow fever booster vaccination. The receptor source for this set is a young man who received the YFV17D yellow fever vaccine. The CDR3 runs from the conserved cysteine through the conserved F or W. Fields, in order: D gene, J gene, clone size, V gene, CDR3 protein, CDR3 DNA. D genes are given only for firm matches. Size tells how often a clone was seen (once, few, many) or the class of an expanded clone, and some rows leave it out.

-	TRBJ2-3	many	TRBV12-3/TRBV12-4	CASSLGQGEADTQYF	TGTGCCAGCAGTTTGGGGCAGGGGGAGGCAGATACGCAGTATTTT
-	TRBJ2-1	many	TRBV20-1	CSARPIDYWVEEQFF	TGCAGTGCTAGACCCATTGACTATTGGGTCGAGGAGCAGTTCTTC
TRBD2	TRBJ2-1	many	TRBV29-1	CNVRGGGREQSEQFF	TGCAATGTAAGGGGCGGCGGGCGGGAGCAAAGTGAGCAGTTCTTC
TRBD2	TRBJ2-1	-	TRBV3-1	CATCPGDRGGPLGDEQFF	TGTGCCACCTGCCCGGGAGATCGGGGAGGGCCTCTGGGGGATGAGCAGTTCTTC
-	TRBJ2-2	many	TRBV6-4	CASSEMYPGELFF	TGTGCCAGCAGTGAAATGTATCCCGGGGAGCTGTTTTTT
TRBD2	TRBJ2-1	many	TRBV20-1	CSARLTSGSQNNEQFF	TGCAGTGCTAGGCTGACTAGCGGGAGTCAAAACAATGAGCAGTTCTTC
-	TRBJ2-1	many	TRBV5-1	CASSLTGTTYNEQFF	TGCGCCAGCAGTCTTACGGGCACGACCTACAATGAGCAGTTCTTC
-	TRBJ1-6	few	TRBV12-3/TRBV12-4	CASSLRGNHQGLDSPLHF	TGTGCCAGCAGTTTACGGGGTAACCACCAAGGATTGGATTCACCCCTCCACTTT
TRBD1	TRBJ2-6	-	TRBV18	CASSPNTGGAGTGANVLTF	TGTGCCAGCTCACCAAATACAGGGGGCGCAGGAACCGGGGCCAACGTCCTGACTTTC
TRBD2	TRBJ2-7	-	TRBV30	CAWNRLAGSKGYEQYF	TGTGCCTGGAATCGCCTAGCGGGAAGCAAGGGCTACGAGCAGTACTTC
-	TRBJ2-1	many	TRBV20-1	CSARSRSYNEQFF	TGCAGTGCTAGAAGCCGGAGCTACAATGAGCAGTTCTTC
-	TRBJ2-7	many	TRBV14	CASSRGPGQYF	TGTGCCAGCAGCCGAGGACCCGGGCAGTACTTC
-	TRBJ1-1	-	TRBV20-1	CSARGGRNTEAFF	TGCAGTGCTCGAGGGGGGCGGAACACTGAAGCTTTCTTT
-	TRBJ2-7	many	TRBV20-1	CSARQLTKEEQYF	TGCAGTGCGAGACAGCTTACTAAGGAAGAGCAGTACTTC
TRBD2	TRBJ2-4	many	TRBV28	CASSLPGSGLAGGTQYF	TGTGCCAGCAGTTTACCCGGATCGGGACTAGCGGGAGGAACGCAGTACTTC
TRBD2	TRBJ2-1	many	TRBV5-1	CASRGTSGHNEQFF	TGCGCCAGCAGGGGGACTAGCGGCCACAATGAGCAGTTCTTC
TRBD2	TRBJ2-1	-	TRBV15	CATSRDQPTNVGGLAGEQFF	TGTGCCACCAGCAGAGATCAACCGACAAATGTCGGGGGACTAGCTGGGGAGCAGTTCTTC
-	TRBJ2-5	many	TRBV5-6	CASSTRRDFQETQYF	TGTGCCAGCAGCACTCGGAGGGACTTCCAAGAGACCCAGTACTTC
-	TRBJ2-1	-	TRBV20-1	CCARDPQTLAGGNREQFF	TGCTGTGCTAGAGATCCCCAAACTTTGGCGGGCGGGAACAGGGAGCAGTTCTTC
TRBD2	TRBJ2-1	-	TRBV25-1	CASSKTSLAGLNNEQFF	TGTGCCAGCAGTAAAACCTCGCTAGCGGGACTGAACAATGAGCAGTTCTTC
-	TRBJ2-5	-	TRBV28	CASLKAGREQETQYF	TGTGCCAGTCTCAAAGCGGGCAGGGAACAGGAGACCCAGTACTTC
TRBD2	TRBJ2-7	many	TRBV10-2	CASSDGSGRAKQYF	TGCGCCAGCAGTGACGGTAGCGGGAGGGCCAAGCAGTACTTC
-	TRBJ2-1	many	TRBV15	CATSSGNRLGEQFF	TGTGCCACCAGCAGCGGGAACAGGCTGGGTGAGCAGTTCTTC
TRBD1	TRBJ2-6	-	TRBV20-1	CSATDRGRGANVLTF	TGCAGTGCCACGGACAGGGGTCGTGGGGCCAACGTCCTGACTTTC
-	TRBJ1-5	many	TRBV25-1	CASSTGPPQHF	TGTGCCAGCAGTACCGGCCCGCCCCAGCATTTT
-	TRBJ2-5	-	TRBV11-2	CASSRNTGAQETQYF	TGTGCCAGCAGTCGGAACACCGGGGCTCAAGAGACCCAGTACTTC
TRBD2	TRBJ2-1	many	TRBV20-1	CSARDFSGKVEQFF	TGCAGTGCTAGAGATTTTAGCGGGAAGGTTGAGCAGTTCTTC
-	TRBJ1-1	many	TRBV5-1	CASSMPGRQNLNTEAFF	TGCGCCAGCAGCATGCCAGGACGCCAGAACTTGAACACTGAAGCTTTCTTT
-	TRBJ2-3	-	TRBV2	CASSASTEADTQYF	TGTGCCAGCAGTGCTAGTACGGAGGCAGATACGCAGTATTTT
-	TRBJ2-5	many	TRBV4-3	CASSQNLQETQYF	TGCGCCAGCAGCCAAAACCTTCAAGAGACCCAGTACTTC
-	TRBJ2-5	many	TRBV21-1	CASSTRTGTQYF	TGTGCCAGCAGCACCCGAACGGGGACCCAGTACTTC
TRBD2	TRBJ2-5	many	TRBV6-1	CASRGNGGRGETQYF	TGTGCCAGCAGAGGAAATGGCGGGAGAGGAGAGACCCAGTACTTC
-	TRBJ2-1	many	TRBV20-1	CSARSAEISYNEQFF	TGCAGTGCTAGATCCGCGGAGATCTCCTACAATGAGCAGTTCTTC
-	TRBJ2-2	many	TRBV4-2	CASSQPPGNTGELFF	TGTGCCAGCAGCCAGCCCCCAGGGAACACCGGGGAGCTGTTTTTT
-	TRBJ2-1	many	TRBV7-2	CASSRFGGEQFF	TGTGCCAGCAGCCGGTTTGGGGGTGAGCAGTTCTTC
-	TRBJ2-7	-	TRBV7-2	CASSLRSARSSYEQYF	TGTGCCAGCAGCTTGCGTTCGGCGAGGAGCTCCTACGAGCAGTACTTC
-	TRBJ2-3	many	TRBV7-6	CASSLAGVGDTQYF	TGTGCCAGCAGCTTAGCGGGAGTTGGAGATACGCAGTATTTT
-	TRBJ2-3	many	TRBV29-1	CSVLWDPTDTQYF	TGCAGCGTTCTGTGGGATCCCACAGATACGCAGTATTTT
TRBD2	TRBJ2-1	many	TRBV20-1	CSARTPAGDFEQFF	TGCAGTGCTAGAACGCCAGCGGGGGACTTCGAGCAGTTCTTC
TRBD1	TRBJ2-5	many	TRBV7-2	CASSPRQGQFKQETQYF	TGTGCCAGCAGCCCAAGACAGGGTCAATTCAAACAAGAGACCCAGTACTTC
-	TRBJ2-5	many	TRBV28	CASHPAGSWETQYF	TGTGCTTCTCACCCGGCGGGTTCCTGGGAGACCCAGTACTTC
TRBD2	TRBJ2-1	many	TRBV20-1	CSARPGLAEEQFF	TGCAGTGCTAGACCGGGACTAGCGGAGGAGCAGTTCTTC
-	TRBJ2-1	many	TRBV24-1	CATGDALHNEQFF	TGTGCCACTGGGGATGCCCTGCACAATGAGCAGTTCTTC
-	TRBJ2-7	many	TRBV14	CASSQLDGYGQYF	TGTGCCAGCAGCCAGCTGGACGGGTACGGGCAGTACTTC
TRBD1	TRBJ2-7	many	TRBV7-6	CASSGYRGWEQYF	TGTGCCAGCAGCGGCTACAGGGGTTGGGAGCAGTACTTC
-	TRBJ2-1	many	TRBV11-2	CASSAKKVYNEQFF	TGTGCCAGCAGCGCGAAGAAGGTCTACAATGAGCAGTTCTTC
-	TRBJ1-2	many	TRBV4-3	CASSQDLEPRGYTF	TGCGCCAGCAGCCAAGACCTCGAGCCAAGGGGCTACACCTTC
-	TRBJ2-1	many	TRBV5-1	CASSPHNEQFF	TGCGCCAGCAGCCCACACAATGAGCAGTTCTTC